The 20 T cell receptor beta chains in this list originate from one sample, sequenced in a study of blood T cell repertoires in COVID-19 (dated by TCRdb to 2019 to 2021). Library generation was performed with the immunoSEQ multiplex PCR assay. The source is immuneACCESS, and TCRdb retained only in-frame sequences with V and J called. Part of the clones is not carried over; for the studies checked, unresolved V genes explain less than half of this, and the remainder is unexplained. The sample profile shows around 150,000 clones; 85% of them were found once. 6.2% of the sample comes from the top ten. Sequenced sample: PBMCs or T cells enriched from blood (not recorded which). All receptors come from a middle-aged woman who had recovered from COVID-19.

The rearrangement uses TRBV7-8 and TRBJ2-2; TRBD2 aligns across 14 bases. The CDR3 consists of 19 residues. Germline CDR1 reads SGHVS; CDR2 reads FQNEAQ. V trimming: 9 bases; J trimming: 1 base; junction bases outside the gene matches: 13. In DNA, the CDR3 is TGTGCCAGTAGGAGTTATGGGACTAGCGGGAGTATGAACACCGGGGAGCTGTTTTTT. Translation gives CASRSYGTSGSMNTGELFF. Full variable domain (outside the CDR3, taken from reference TRBV7-8 and TRBJ2-2): GAGVSQSPRYKVAKRGQDVALRCDPISGHVSLFWYQQALGQGPEFLTYFQNEAQLDKSGLPSDRFFAERPEGSVSTLKIQRTQQEDSAVYLCASRSYGTSGSMNTGELFFGEGSRLTVL.

The rearrangement uses TRBV19 and TRBJ1-5; D possibly corresponds to TRBD1 (6 bases). V lost 7 bases, J lost 5 bases, and 12 bases lay in between. In germline, CDR1 is LNHDA, CDR2 SQIVND (reference sequence). The CDR3 totals 13 residues. The CDR3 here is CASTRGYHQPQHF. The CDR3 nucleotides read TGTGCCAGTACCAGGGGTTATCATCAGCCCCAGCATTTT.

The chain couples TRBV15 to TRBJ2-5; a possible D gene is TRBD1 (8 bases). The CDR3 has 16 amino acids. Germline V CDR1 and CDR2: LNHNV, YYDKDF (reference sequence). V gave up 3 bases and J gave up 5 bases, with 19 bases separating them. The CDR3 DNA reads TGTGCCACCAGCAGGGACAGGGTGCGCGGGAGTGAGACCCAGTACTTC. This translates into CATSRDRVRGSETQYF.

The rearrangement uses TRBV5-1 and TRBJ2-1; D tentatively reads TRBD1 or TRBD2 (12 bases each). CDR3 length: 21 residues. Trimming shortened V by 5 bases and J by 14 bases, and 44 bases separated the two germline ends. Germline-derived CDR1 and CDR2 are SGHRS and YFSETQ. CDR3 DNA sequence: TGCGCCAGCAGTTACCGACCGGGACAGGGGGCGGCTAGCGGGAGGGCCGGGTTGGAGTTCTTC. It translates to CASSYRPGQGAASGRAGLEFF.

The chain links TRBV19 to TRBJ1-3, with D possibly TRBD1 on 6 matching bases. This CDR3 comprises 17 residues. Per germline, CDR1 LNHDA and CDR2 SQIVND (reference sequence). Deletions cut 5 bases from V and 0 bases from J, with 17 bases between. CDR3 region: CASSPGHLINSGNTIYF. CDR3 nucleotides: TGTGCCAGTAGTCCGGGACATCTCATTAACTCTGGAAACACCATATATTTT.

The CDR3 is CASSQEGGGTSYEQYF. DNA of the CDR3: TGCGCCAGCAGCCAAGAGGGCGGCGGGACCTCCTACGAGCAGTACTTC. This chain joins TRBV4-1 and TRBJ2-7; weak D call: TRBD2 (6 bases). V dropped 0 bases and J dropped 0 bases, with 12 bases sitting between them. CDR1 and CDR2 (germline): MGHRA, YSYEKL. The CDR3 extends over 16 amino acids.

This clone was detected a few times. This chain uses TRBV29-1 with TRBJ2-3; 8 bases agree with TRBD1. The ends lost 7 bases at V and 4 bases at J; junction bases unmatched: 7. This CDR3 is built from 13 residues. Per germline, CDR1 SQVTM and CDR2 ANQGSEA. The CDR3 sequence: CSAMQGAADTQYF. DNA of the CDR3: TGCAGCGCTATGCAGGGGGCCGCAGATACGCAGTATTTT.

The chain employs TRBV5-8 and TRBJ2-5, with TRBD1 identical over 8 bases. The V and J ends lost 4 bases and 2 bases, in that order; junction bases with no gene match: 4. CDR1 and CDR2 from the germline V gene are SGHTS and YDEGEE. The CDR3 is 14 amino acids. The CDR3 loop reads CASSRDRSQETQYF. CDR3 nucleotides: TGTGCCAGCAGCCGGGACAGGTCTCAAGAGACCCAGTACTTC.

This clone was counted a few times. The chain links TRBV2 to TRBJ2-4, with D possibly TRBD2 on 5 matching bases. This CDR3 region has 14 residues. Trimming left V 2 bases short and J 1 base short, with 6 bases between. The germline gives CDR1 SNHLY, CDR2 FYNNEI. The CDR3 protein is CASSERGAKNIQYF. The CDR3 region has the DNA TGTGCCAGCAGTGAACGGGGTGCCAAAAACATTCAGTACTTC.

The CDR3 reads CASSPPGGQNYGYTF. In nucleotides, the CDR3 is TGTGCCAGCAGCCCGCCGGGCGGACAAAACTATGGCTACACCTTC. The V and J genes are TRBV9 and TRBJ1-2; D perhaps matches TRBD1 (5 bases). The CDR3 sequence is 15 residues long. The germline V and J ends were trimmed by 4 bases and 2 bases, with 15 bases remaining between them. The germline V gene has CDR1 SGDLS and CDR2 YYNGEE.

This chain links TRBV3-1 (or the pseudogene TRBV3-2) with TRBJ1-4, with a possible D match to TRBD1 (5 bases). Germline CDR1 LGHDT, CDR2 YNNKEL (reference sequence). This CDR3 is 15 amino acids long. The V gene lost 1 base and the J gene lost 4 bases, with 10 bases spanning the gap. The DNA for the CDR3 is TGTGCCAGCAGCCAAGTTTCGGGACTTAATGAAAAACTGTTTTTT. Its translation: CASSQVSGLNEKLFF.

This rearrangement joins TRBV10-3 to TRBJ1-3; a weak D match, TRBD1 (6 bases). The V end lost 6 bases, the J end lost 0 bases, and 9 bases lay between the germline ends. The CDR3 is 14 residues long. Germline V gene sequence: CDR1 ENHRY, CDR2 SYGVKD. The DNA for the CDR3 is TGTGCCATCAGCAAACAGGGCTCTGGAAACACCATATATTTT. It codes for CAISKQGSGNTIYF.

This clone was seen only a few times. This chain links TRBV10-3 with TRBJ2-2; D might be TRBD1 (6 bases). Trimming removed 6 bases at V and 2 bases at J, with 16 bases between. The CDR3 is 16 residues long. Germline V gene data show CDR1 as ENHRY and CDR2 as SYGVKD. CDR3 sequence: CAISERQVQNTGELFF. The CDR3 bases are TGTGCCATCAGCGAGAGACAGGTCCAAAACACCGGGGAGCTGTTTTTT.

This rearrangement joins TRBV4-1 to TRBJ1-1; D is uncertain. V was cut by 5 bases and J by 0 bases, with 10 bases left in between. This CDR3 is built from 14 residues. Germline values: CDR1 MGHRA, CDR2 YSYEKL. The CDR3: CASSATQVNTEAFF. The DNA of the CDR3 is TGCGCCAGCAGCGCGACTCAAGTGAACACTGAAGCTTTCTTT.

This rearrangement joins TRBV25-1 to TRBJ2-5; 13 bases are shared with TRBD2. This CDR3 has 14 residues. Germline V gives CDR1 MGHDK, CDR2 SYGVNS. V dropped 9 bases and J dropped 4; count of bases not matched to a gene: 5. The CDR3 here is CASSTSGGAETQYF. DNA for the CDR3: TGTGCCAGTTCTACTAGCGGGGGGGCAGAGACCCAGTACTTC. The variable domain in full, with the rest retrieved from reference TRBV25-1 and TRBJ2-5, is EADIYQTPRYLVIGTGKKITLECSQTMGHDKMYWYQQDPGMELHLIHYSYGVNSTEKGDLSSESTVSRIRTEHFPLTLESARPSHTSQYLCASSTSGGAETQYFGPGTRLLVL.

V is TRBV6-5 and J is TRBJ2-1, with 7 bases aligning to TRBD1. This CDR3 has 12 amino acids. Germline V gene sequence: CDR1 MNHEY, CDR2 SVGAGI. The V segment lost 6 bases and the J segment 14 bases; nucleotides outside the gene matches: 10. For the CDR3, the DNA is TGTGCCAGCAGGGGGGACAGCCTCAATAAGTTCTTC. This sequence encodes CASRGDSLNKFF.

The V gene is TRBV29-1, the J gene TRBJ1-5; 9 bases agree with TRBD1. Trimming at V came to 7 bases and at J to 4 bases, leaving 5 bases not matched to a gene. Germline-derived CDR1 and CDR2 are SQVTM and ANQGSEA. The CDR3 loop spans 13 amino acids. In nucleotides, the CDR3 is TGCAGCGCCGGGACAGGGCAAAATCAGCCCCAGCATTTT. Translated: CSAGTGQNQPQHF.

This clone has a handful of counts. The chain links TRBV9 to TRBJ2-7; D may be TRBD2 (6 bases). The ends were cut back, 4 bases at V and 2 bases at J, with 19 bases in the middle. Germline CDR1 and CDR2: SGDLS and YYNGEE. The CDR3 has 16 amino acids. CDR3: CASSPKSGTRAYEQYF. Written as DNA, the CDR3 is TGTGCCAGCAGCCCTAAATCCGGGACTCGAGCCTACGAGCAGTACTTC.

The chain employs TRBV12-3 or TRBV12-4 and TRBJ1-1; a possible D gene is TRBD1 (6 bases). There are 13 residues in the CDR3. The V end lost 3 bases, the J end lost 1 base, and 6 bases lay between the germline ends. CDR3 loop: CASSLGANTEAFF. CDR3 nucleotide sequence: TGTGCCAGCAGTTTGGGGGCGAACACTGAAGCTTTCTTT.

The CDR3 coding sequence is TGTGCCATCGGGACAGGGTCGGATCAGCCCCAGCATTTT. It is translated as CAIGTGSDQPQHF. The genes are TRBV10-3 and TRBJ1-5; 9 nucleotides match TRBD1. CDR3 size: 13 residues. V lost 8 bases to trimming and J lost 5 bases; unmatched junction nucleotides: 4. Germline CDR1 is ENHRY and CDR2 is SYGVKD.